The rows below give T cell receptor beta chains drawn from one sample of a study of shared clonotypes between healthy human individuals. Only in-frame clones appear in the TCRdb table, and some are missing; sequencing was by immunoSEQ multiplex PCR. The table has 950,000 to 1,300,000 clones, more than 65% seen once. The specimen was memory CD4+ T cells sorted from blood. The receptors here all came from a young man in good health. Each CDR3 is given with its conserved first and last residue. A D gene is named only where the DNA matches it firmly. Rows give clone size only sometimes, using once, few, many, or a class for an expanded clone.

size: NA; D: NA; V: TRBV7-2; J: TRBJ2-7; DNA: TGTGCCAGCAGAATCGGGCAGGGACCCCTTTTTGAGCAGTACTTC; CDR3: CASRIGQGPLFEQYF
size: once; D: TRBD2; V: TRBV5-1; J: TRBJ2-5; DNA: TGCGCCAGCAGCTTGGATGGGTTGGGACTAGCGGAACCTAAGAGAAGGACCCAGTACTTC; CDR3: CASSLDGLGLAEPKRRTQYF
size: NA; D: NA; V: TRBV30; J: TRBJ1-3; DNA: TGTGCCTGGAGTGTGGGGGGAGGCTTCCCCTCTGGAAACACCATATATTTT; CDR3: CAWSVGGGFPSGNTIYF
size: NA; D: TRBD1; V: TRBV18; J: TRBJ2-7; DNA: TGTGCCAGCTCACTGCCCGGGACAGACTCCTACGAGCAGTACTTC; CDR3: CASSLPGTDSYEQYF
size: NA; D: NA; V: TRBV5-1; J: TRBJ2-7; DNA: TGCGCCAGCAGCCACCAGGCCCAACTGACAGGAACCTACGAGCAGTACTTC; CDR3: CASSHQAQLTGTYEQYF
size: few; D: NA; V: TRBV6-5; J: TRBJ1-2; DNA: TGTGCCAGCAGCAACAGCTATGGCTACACCTTC; CDR3: CASSNSYGYTF
size: NA; D: NA; V: TRBV11-3; J: TRBJ2-7; DNA: TGTGCCAGCAGCTTCAACTCCTACGAGCAGTACTTC; CDR3: CASSFNSYEQYF
size: NA; D: TRBD1; V: TRBV28; J: TRBJ1-2; DNA: TGTGCCAGCAGTTTAGACCCCACCGGACAGGGCGAAGATGGCTACACCTTC; CDR3: CASSLDPTGQGEDGYTF
size: NA; D: NA; V: TRBV5-6; J: TRBJ1-2; DNA: TGTGCCAGCACTCTGTTGCCTAACTATGGCTACACCTTC; CDR3: CASTLLPNYGYTF
size: NA; D: NA; V: TRBV6-6; J: TRBJ1-2; DNA: TGTGCCAGCAGGCTCAGGGGTGGATTCTATGGCTACACCTTC; CDR3: CASRLRGGFYGYTF
size: NA; D: NA; V: TRBV29-1; J: TRBJ2-5; DNA: TGCAGCGTTGATTACGGGGCTGTTGAGACCCAGTACTTC; CDR3: CSVDYGAVETQYF
size: NA; D: NA; V: TRBV9; J: TRBJ2-1; DNA: TGTGCCAGCAGCCGGGAGAAAAATGAGCAGTTCTTC; CDR3: CASSREKNEQFF
size: NA; D: NA; V: TRBV6-1; J: TRBJ2-5; DNA: TGTGCCAGCAAACGAAACGGGGAGGAGACCCAGTACTTC; CDR3: CASKRNGEETQYF
size: NA; D: NA; V: TRBV2; J: TRBJ2-7; DNA: TGTGCCAGCAGTGTGACTCGGTCCTACGAGCAGTACTTC; CDR3: CASSVTRSYEQYF
size: NA; D: NA; V: TRBV5-1; J: TRBJ2-7; DNA: TGCGCCAGCAGCGACCAGGGAGTTCCGGGGGAGCAGTACTTC; CDR3: CASSDQGVPGEQYF
size: few; D: TRBD1; V: TRBV19; J: TRBJ1-2; DNA: TGTGCCAGCCAGGGGGGTAGTATCTATGGCTACACCTTC; CDR3: CASQGGSIYGYTF
size: NA; D: TRBD1; V: TRBV11-2; J: TRBJ2-5; DNA: TGTGCCAGCAGGTCCCCGGGACAGGGGAGTGAGACCCAGTACTTC; CDR3: CASRSPGQGSETQYF
size: NA; D: NA; V: TRBV27; J: TRBJ2-5; DNA: TGTGCCAGCAGTTTGCTACGCGGGGAGACCCAGTACTTC; CDR3: CASSLLRGETQYF
size: NA; D: NA; V: TRBV7-2; J: TRBJ1-1; DNA: TGTGCCAGCAGCTTAGTATCCACTGAAGCTTTCTTT; CDR3: CASSLVSTEAFF
size: once; D: TRBD1; V: TRBV28; J: TRBJ1-1; DNA: TGTGCCAGCAGTTTATTAGGGGGCGAGCGTATTAATCGTGAAGCTTTCTTT; CDR3: CASSLLGGERINREAFF
size: NA; D: NA; V: TRBV18; J: TRBJ2-7; DNA: TGTGCCAGCTCACCACCCGGACAGTTAAGCTCCTACGAGCAGTACTTC; CDR3: CASSPPGQLSSYEQYF
size: NA; D: TRBD2; V: TRBV14; J: TRBJ2-7; DNA: TGTGCCAGCAGACACGGGGGGGGCCGGGAGCAGTACTTC; CDR3: CASRHGGGREQYF
size: NA; D: NA; V: TRBV6-1; J: TRBJ1-5; DNA: TGTGCCAGCAGTGAACCTACAGGGCTTAACAATCAGCCCCAGCATTTT; CDR3: CASSEPTGLNNQPQHF
size: NA; D: NA; V: TRBV7-2; J: TRBJ2-7; DNA: TGTGCCACCGCGGTGGGGCCTAACTACGAGCAGTACTTC; CDR3: CATAVGPNYEQYF
size: NA; D: NA; V: TRBV29-1; J: TRBJ2-7; DNA: TGCAGCTTTAGAGGCCAGGGGGGCTACGAGCAGTACTTC; CDR3: CSFRGQGGYEQYF
size: many; D: NA; V: TRBV5-4; J: TRBJ2-5; DNA: TGTGCCAGCAGCTTGGCGGTTCAAGAGACCCAGTACTTC; CDR3: CASSLAVQETQYF